This is a list of T cell receptor beta chains from one sample in a study of shared clonotypes between healthy human individuals. Here immunoSEQ multiplex PCR was the method, and the copy in TCRdb shows in-frame clones only, minus some. The data show about 2.4 million clones, more than 80% seen once. Sequencing was done on a sample of naive CD4+ T cells sorted from blood. The source is a man aged 18 to 29 in good health. Both conserved end residues are part of each CDR3. The order of the fields is D gene, clone size, V gene, J gene, CDR3 protein, CDR3 DNA. A D gene is named only where the DNA matches it firmly. Clone size is not always given. Where it is, it says once, few, many or a class for expanded clones.

d_call: .; clone_size: .; v_call: TRBV5-1; j_call: TRBJ2-1; cdr3_aa: CASSLANTGNEQFF; cdr3_nt: TGCGCCAGCAGCTTGGCCAATACAGGCAATGAGCAGTTCTTC
d_call: TRBD1; clone_size: few; v_call: TRBV2; j_call: TRBJ1-2; cdr3_aa: CASSGTGGAWYGYTF; cdr3_nt: TGTGCCAGCAGCGGGACAGGGGGCGCTTGGTATGGCTACACCTTC
d_call: .; clone_size: .; v_call: TRBV5-1; j_call: TRBJ2-2; cdr3_aa: CASSLAGLDTGELFF; cdr3_nt: TGCGCCAGCAGCTTGGCCGGACTCGACACCGGGGAGCTGTTTTTT
d_call: .; clone_size: .; v_call: TRBV5-4; j_call: TRBJ1-2; cdr3_aa: CASSLMQGGYTF; cdr3_nt: TGTGCCAGCAGCTTGATGCAGGGTGGCTACACCTTC
d_call: .; clone_size: once; v_call: TRBV11-3; j_call: TRBJ2-5; cdr3_aa: CASSPWGSQETQYF; cdr3_nt: TGTGCCAGCAGCCCCTGGGGAAGCCAAGAGACCCAGTACTTC
d_call: .; clone_size: .; v_call: TRBV29-1; j_call: TRBJ1-1; cdr3_aa: CSVEVRAQATEAFF; cdr3_nt: TGCAGCGTTGAAGTCAGGGCGCAGGCCACTGAAGCTTTCTTT
d_call: .; clone_size: .; v_call: TRBV19; j_call: TRBJ2-3; cdr3_aa: CASTSVGGLTDTQYF; cdr3_nt: TGTGCCAGTACCAGTGTCGGGGGTCTCACAGATACGCAGTATTTT
d_call: .; clone_size: .; v_call: TRBV6-1; j_call: TRBJ2-5; cdr3_aa: CASSEAAGRRSQYF; cdr3_nt: TGTGCCAGCAGTGAAGCAGCAGGGAGGAGGTCCCAGTACTTC
d_call: TRBD2; clone_size: .; v_call: TRBV27; j_call: TRBJ2-1; cdr3_aa: CASSPGTSGYNLRNEQFF; cdr3_nt: TGTGCCAGCAGTCCAGGGACTAGCGGGTACAACCTACGCAATGAGCAGTTCTTC
d_call: TRBD2; clone_size: .; v_call: TRBV27; j_call: TRBJ2-3; cdr3_aa: CASSLIPSGGADTQYF; cdr3_nt: TGTGCCAGCAGTTTAATTCCTAGCGGGGGGGCAGATACGCAGTATTTT
d_call: TRBD2; clone_size: .; v_call: TRBV7-2; j_call: TRBJ2-5; cdr3_aa: CASSVRGRAQETQYF; cdr3_nt: TGTGCCAGCTCTGTGCGGGGGAGGGCCCAAGAGACCCAGTACTTC
d_call: .; clone_size: .; v_call: TRBV2; j_call: TRBJ2-1; cdr3_aa: CASSGTGNEQFF; cdr3_nt: TGTGCCAGCAGTGGGACTGGGAATGAGCAGTTCTTC
d_call: .; clone_size: .; v_call: TRBV10-2; j_call: TRBJ2-2; cdr3_aa: CASSEGLSTGIGFF; cdr3_nt: TGCGCCAGCAGTGAGGGACTATCCACCGGTATCGGGTTTTTT
d_call: TRBD2; clone_size: few; v_call: TRBV5-1; j_call: TRBJ2-2; cdr3_aa: CASNIAGGPNTGELFF; cdr3_nt: TGCGCCAGCAATATAGCGGGAGGGCCTAACACCGGGGAGCTGTTTTTT
d_call: .; clone_size: .; v_call: TRBV30; j_call: TRBJ1-5; cdr3_aa: CAARGRNGQPQHF; cdr3_nt: TGTGCCGCCCGGGGCCGGAACGGGCAGCCCCAGCATTTT
d_call: .; clone_size: once; v_call: TRBV14; j_call: TRBJ2-5; cdr3_aa: CASSQRERPRAQYF; cdr3_nt: TGTGCCAGCAGCCAACGGGAACGGCCCCGGGCCCAGTACTTC